This T cell receptor (beta chain) comes out of a study of T cell responses to AZD1222 COVID-19 vaccine. Study findings and constraints: A mostly white British donor set with more females was recruited, and clonal diversity was possibly underestimated. Elevations in Spike-specific TCR breadth and depth followed administration of two AZD1222 doses. Baseline serology detected seropositivity in only five to seven AZD1222 recipients.

Here immunoSEQ multiplex PCR was the method, and the copy in TCRdb shows in-frame clones only, minus some. This sample carries 120,000 to 150,000 clones, about 88% of them seen once, and the ten largest clones take 2.5% to 3.5%. Of note for this clone: The target antigen is unknown.

Combined were second doses at about 4 or about 12 weeks. The CDR3 loop spans 18 amino acids. The V gene end was trimmed by 3 bases and the J gene end by 2 bases; junction bases not matched to a gene: 11. The germline V gene has CDR1 MRHNA and CDR2 SNTAGT. This chain uses TRBV6-4 with TRBJ2-5, with TRBD2 matching 11 bases. The sample was peripheral blood, taken 28 days after the second AZD1222 dose. The source of this sequence is an adult who received the AZD1222 COVID-19 vaccine. The CDR3, as DNA: TGTGCCAGCAGTGAGGCTCTAGCGGGGGGCCACCCTCAAGAGACCCAGTACTTC. This gives the protein CASSEALAGGHPQETQYF.